A selection of T cell receptor beta chains follows, all from one sample in a study of blood T cell repertoires in COVID-19. The method was immunoSEQ multiplex PCR; TCRdb's version includes in-frame clones alone and lacks a portion of them. The sample records around 150,000 clones, approximately 90% being singletons. Specimen: peripheral blood. These receptors came from a man aged 18 to 30 with acute or convalescent COVID-19. The CDR3 runs from the conserved cysteine through the conserved F or W. The order of the fields is CDR3 DNA, CDR3 protein, V gene, J gene, clone size, D gene. A D gene is named only where the DNA matches it firmly. Part of the rows lack a size; the others show once, few, many or a class for expanded clones.

TGTGCCAGCAGCTTCGGGGTGGCCGGGGAGCTGTTTTTT	CASSFGVAGELFF	TRBV12-3/TRBV12-4	TRBJ2-2	NA	NA
TGTGCCAGCAGCTTAGATCGAGGTCAGCCCCAGCATTTT	CASSLDRGQPQHF	TRBV11-2	TRBJ1-5	NA	NA
TGTGCCAGCAGTGGGACAGGGGTAGGCTACACCTTC	CASSGTGVGYTF	TRBV25-1	TRBJ1-2	NA	TRBD1
TGTGCCAGCAGTTACTCGTGGACCGGGGGAGAGACCCAGTACTTC	CASSYSWTGGETQYF	TRBV6-5	TRBJ2-5	NA	NA
TGCGCCAGCAGCTTACAGGGGGCGTCCTACAATGAGCAGTTCTTC	CASSLQGASYNEQFF	TRBV5-1	TRBJ2-1	NA	TRBD1
TGCGCCAGCAGCGAGACTAGCGGGGGGGCGGACACCGGGGAGCTGTTTTTT	CASSETSGGADTGELFF	TRBV5-1	TRBJ2-2	few	TRBD2
TGTGCCAGCAGCAAAGGAGGCGATCGGGTAGGCGACAATCAGCCCCAGCATTTT	CASSKGGDRVGDNQPQHF	TRBV21-1	TRBJ1-5	NA	NA
TGTGCCAGTAGTGCCTCTAGGGATACGCAGTATTTT	CASSASRDTQYF	TRBV19	TRBJ2-3	NA	NA
TGTGCCAGTCACCGGGACAGTGTCTCCTATAATTCACCCCTCCACTTT	CASHRDSVSYNSPLHF	TRBV19	TRBJ1-6	NA	TRBD1
TGTGCCAGCAGCACCTCTGGACTAGACAATGAGCAGTTCTTC	CASSTSGLDNEQFF	TRBV9	TRBJ2-1	NA	TRBD2
TGTGCCAGCAGCGTAGGACAGGGGCGTGACACTGAAGCTTTCTTT	CASSVGQGRDTEAFF	TRBV11-2	TRBJ1-1	NA	TRBD1
TGTGCCAGCAGCAACAGGGTTCAGTGGAACACTGAAGCTTTCTTT	CASSNRVQWNTEAFF	TRBV5-5	TRBJ1-1	NA	NA
TGTGCCAGCAGCTTAACCGGGGGGAACACTGAAGCTTTCTTT	CASSLTGGNTEAFF	TRBV5-5	TRBJ1-1	few	NA
TGTGCCAGCAGCTTATTGGGGGGCAATGAGCAGTTCTTC	CASSLLGGNEQFF	TRBV7-9	TRBJ2-1	NA	NA
TGTGCCAGCTCCCGGACAGACGGGTCAGCTGATGGCTACACCTTC	CASSRTDGSADGYTF	TRBV6-5	TRBJ1-2	NA	NA
TGTGCCAGCACTTGGGACAGGTCGGAGACCCAGTACTTC	CASTWDRSETQYF	TRBV2	TRBJ2-5	NA	TRBD1
TGCGCCAGCAGCCAAGACTTACGGACAGGGGCCAATTCACCCCTCCACTTT	CASSQDLRTGANSPLHF	TRBV4-1	TRBJ1-6	NA	TRBD1
TGTGCCAGAAGCTGGGACAGGGGAAACATTCAGTACTTC	CARSWDRGNIQYF	TRBV5-3	TRBJ2-4	NA	TRBD1
TGTGCCAGCAGTGCGCAGGGTTCAAGGCAGCCCCAGCATTTT	CASSAQGSRQPQHF	TRBV2	TRBJ1-5	NA	NA
TGCGCCAGCAAATGGACAGGGGATTATTACGAGCAGTACTTC	CASKWTGDYYEQYF	TRBV5-1	TRBJ2-7	NA	TRBD1
TGTGCCAGCAGGAGCCCGGGACTAGCGAACACAGATACGCAGTATTTT	CASRSPGLANTDTQYF	TRBV7-9	TRBJ2-3	NA	TRBD2
TGCAGCGTTGAAGTCGGGCAGGGGAGGGAAACTGAAGCTTTCTTT	CSVEVGQGRETEAFF	TRBV29-1	TRBJ1-1	NA	NA
TGTGCCAGCAGCCAAGGTCTTATCAGGGTTGTAAATGAAAAACTGTTTTTT	CASSQGLIRVVNEKLFF	TRBV3-1/TRBV3-2	TRBJ1-4	NA	NA
TGTGCCAGTAGTATAATGCTAGTCCATAATTCACCCCTCCACTTT	CASSIMLVHNSPLHF	TRBV19	TRBJ1-6	NA	NA
TGTGCCAGCAGTGTGAAGGGGGCCACTGAAGCTTTCTTT	CASSVKGATEAFF	TRBV25-1	TRBJ1-1	NA	TRBD1
TGTGCCAGCAGTAGGGTCCTCTCGGGAGGCTACACCTTC	CASSRVLSGGYTF	TRBV12-3/TRBV12-4	TRBJ1-2	few	NA
TGCGCCAGCAGCCAATTTGTGTCGGGTAGCGGTATCCAAGAGACCCAGTACTTC	CASSQFVSGSGIQETQYF	TRBV4-1	TRBJ2-5	NA	NA
TGTGCCAGTAGTAAGCTAGCGGGGGGGCCGAGTGAGCAGTTCTTC	CASSKLAGGPSEQFF	TRBV19	TRBJ2-1	NA	TRBD2
TGCAGCGTTGCGGACCAGCGGTACACTGAAGCTTTCTTT	CSVADQRYTEAFF	TRBV29-1	TRBJ1-1	NA	NA
TGTGCCAGCAGCTTACAGGGGAACTATGGCTACACCTTC	CASSLQGNYGYTF	TRBV7-2	TRBJ1-2	NA	NA
TGTGCCAGCAGTTTAACAGAGAAAGAGACCCAGTACTTC	CASSLTEKETQYF	TRBV28	TRBJ2-5	once	NA
TGTGCCAGCAGCCCAACAGGGTCATTAGGCGAGCAGTACTTC	CASSPTGSLGEQYF	TRBV5-4	TRBJ2-7	NA	NA
TGTGCCAGCAGTTGGGACAGGGGGGAGACTGAAGCTTTCTTT	CASSWDRGETEAFF	TRBV28	TRBJ1-1	NA	TRBD1
TGTGCCAGCAGAGGACAGGGCAATCACTATGGCTACACCTTC	CASRGQGNHYGYTF	TRBV2	TRBJ1-2	few	TRBD1
TGTGCCATCAGTGACGGGGGCAATCAGCCCCAGCATTTT	CAISDGGNQPQHF	TRBV10-3	TRBJ1-5	NA	NA